These T cell receptor beta chains were read from a single sample in a study of tumor-infiltrating lymphocytes in primary liver carcinoma. TCRdb independently ran MiXCR on the multiplex PCR reads; one entry per CDR3 protein. The sample holds roughly 45,000 distinct CDR3 sequences, 71% seen once. The specimen was liver tumor tissue from sampling region 5. All receptors come from a man aged 35-49 years with primary liver carcinoma and hepatitis B virus infection. The CDR3 runs from the conserved cysteine through the conserved F or W. A D gene is named only where the DNA matches it firmly. A row's size may be missing; if present it is once, few, many or a size class.

CDR3 DNA | CDR3 protein | clone size | J gene | V gene | D gene
TGTGCCAGCAGTGCGACAGGGGTCGGGCAGCCCCAGCATTTT | CASSATGVGQPQHF | few | TRBJ1-5 | TRBV2 | TRBD1
TGTGCCAGCAGCGCAATACCAAGCACAGGTACGCAGTGTTTT | CASSAIPSTGTQCF | once | TRBJ2-3 | TRBV7-8 | .
TGTGCCACCAGTTACCCAGGACTAGCGGGAGGGCCGGATACGCAGTATTTT | CATSYPGLAGGPDTQYF | . | TRBJ2-3 | TRBV24-1 | TRBD2
TGCAACGTTGAAAGACAGAGGTCCTACAATGAGCAGTTCTTC | CNVERQRSYNEQFF | . | TRBJ2-1 | TRBV29-1 | .
TGTGCCAGCAGCGTTGGGGCGCGACGCTCCTACAATGAGCAGTTCTTC | CASSVGARRSYNEQFF | . | TRBJ2-1 | TRBV11-2 | .
TGTGCCGGCAGTTTCCACCTGAGCGGGTATGAGCAGTACTTC | CAGSFHLSGYEQYF | . | TRBJ2-7 | TRBV12-3/TRBV12-4 | .
TGTGCCAGCAGCCCTCCCGGGACTAGCGGGACCAACAACATTCAGTGCTTC | CASSPPGTSGTNNIQCF | . | TRBJ2-4 | TRBV11-1 | TRBD2
TGTGCCAGCGGGGGGGGATTAGATACGCAGTATTTT | CASGGGLDTQYF | . | TRBJ2-3 | TRBV6-1 | TRBD2
TGTGCCTGGGCGCCTCTTTGGGGTACGAGCACAGATACGCAGTATTTT | CAWAPLWGTSTDTQYF | . | TRBJ2-3 | TRBV30 | .
TGCAGTGTTTGGGGAGGTAGCGGGAGTTACGAGCAGTACTTC | CSVWGGSGSYEQYF | . | TRBJ2-7 | TRBV29-1 | TRBD2
TGCGCCAGCAGCTTAGGGGGGAGCTCCTACAGTGAACAGTTCTTC | CASSLGGSSYSEQFF | . | TRBJ2-1 | TRBV11-2 | .
TGTGTCAGCAGCCAAGATATTGTCCCCTCCCTAAACAGTGAGCAGTTCTTC | CVSSQDIVPSLNSEQFF | . | TRBJ2-1 | TRBV4-2 | .
TGTGCCAGCAGTTTGGACCCCCCAGGAACTGAAGCTTTCTTT | CASSLDPPGTEAFF | many | TRBJ1-1 | TRBV12-3/TRBV12-4 | .
TGTGCCAGCAGCTTACTTGGGGGCCTCGGGCAGCCCCAGCATTTT | CASSLLGGLGQPQHF | medium-sized | TRBJ1-5 | TRBV11-2 | .
TGCAGCGTTGAAGATCCCATGGAAGCCTACGAGCAGTACTTC | CSVEDPMEAYEQYF | . | TRBJ2-7 | TRBV29-1 | .
TGCGCCAGCAGCCAACCGTGGGGATTAGCAGACTACATTGAGCAGTTCTTC | CASSQPWGLADYIEQFF | . | TRBJ2-1 | TRBV4-1 | .
TGTGCCAGCAGCGCGTACGGCCCGGCGGGGGCGGATACGCAGTATTTT | CASSAYGPAGADTQYF | few | TRBJ2-3 | TRBV7-9 | .
TGCGCCAGCAGTTTAGGGACGGGCTCCTACGGGCAGTACTTC | CASSLGTGSYGQYF | . | TRBJ2-7 | TRBV12-3/TRBV12-4 | .
TGTGCCAGCAGGCCAGACAGTCTGACTGACGCTTTCTTT | CASRPDSLTDAFF | . | TRBJ1-1 | TRBV6-1 | .
TGTACCAGCGGACTAAATGAAAAAATGTTTTTT | CTSGLNEKMFF | . | TRBJ1-4 | TRBV12-3/TRBV12-4 | .
TGTGCCAGTAACCCGGGACTAGCGGATTACAATGAGCAGTTCTTC | CASNPGLADYNEQFF | . | TRBJ2-1 | TRBV7-8 | TRBD2
TGTGCCGGCAGCTTGCTGACCTCCTGCAATGAGCAGTTCTTC | CAGSLLTSCNEQFF | . | TRBJ2-1 | TRBV5-5 | .
TGTGCCAGCACCCAATCCGGGACTAGTGGTGACAATGAGCAGTTCTTC | CASTQSGTSGDNEQFF | . | TRBJ2-1 | TRBV4-1 | TRBD2
TGTGCCAGCAGCAGACGGGGGCTTGAGACCCAGTACTTC | CASSRRGLETQYF | . | TRBJ2-5 | TRBV6-1 | .
TGTGCCAGCAGCATAGGGGAGGCCCGAGGGACTTTCTTT | CASSIGEARGTFF | many | TRBJ1-1 | TRBV21-1 | .
TGTGTCAGCAGTCTGCGGGTGGGGAGCACAGATACGCAGTATTTT | CVSSLRVGSTDTQYF | once | TRBJ2-3 | TRBV28 | .
TGTGCCACCAGCTCGATGCTGGGAAGCAACGAGCAGTTCTTC | CATSSMLGSNEQFF | . | TRBJ2-1 | TRBV11-2 | .